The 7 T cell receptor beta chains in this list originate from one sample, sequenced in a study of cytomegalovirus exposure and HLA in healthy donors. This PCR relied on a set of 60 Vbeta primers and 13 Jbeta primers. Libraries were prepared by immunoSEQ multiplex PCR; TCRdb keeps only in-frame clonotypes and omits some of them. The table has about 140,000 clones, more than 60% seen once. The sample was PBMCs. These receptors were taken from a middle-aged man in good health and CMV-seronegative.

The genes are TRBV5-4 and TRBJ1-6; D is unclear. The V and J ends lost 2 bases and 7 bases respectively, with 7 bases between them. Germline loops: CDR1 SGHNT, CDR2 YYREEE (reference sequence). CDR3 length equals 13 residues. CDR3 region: CASSLGENSPLHF. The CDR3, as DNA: TGTGCCAGCAGCTTAGGAGAGAATTCACCCCTCCACTTT.

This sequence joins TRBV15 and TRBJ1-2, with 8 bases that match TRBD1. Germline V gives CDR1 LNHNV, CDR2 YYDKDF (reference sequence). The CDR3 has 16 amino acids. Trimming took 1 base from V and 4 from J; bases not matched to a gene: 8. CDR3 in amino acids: CATSRGTRDRFYGYTF. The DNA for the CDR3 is TGTGCCACCAGCAGAGGCACCCGGGACAGGTTCTATGGCTACACCTTC.

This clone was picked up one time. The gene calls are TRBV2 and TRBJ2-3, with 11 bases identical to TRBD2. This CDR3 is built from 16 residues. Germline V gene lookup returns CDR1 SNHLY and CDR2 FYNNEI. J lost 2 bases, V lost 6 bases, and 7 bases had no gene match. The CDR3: CASSEGTSGYTDTQYF. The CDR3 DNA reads TGTGCCAGCAGCGAGGGGACTAGCGGATACACAGATACGCAGTATTTT.

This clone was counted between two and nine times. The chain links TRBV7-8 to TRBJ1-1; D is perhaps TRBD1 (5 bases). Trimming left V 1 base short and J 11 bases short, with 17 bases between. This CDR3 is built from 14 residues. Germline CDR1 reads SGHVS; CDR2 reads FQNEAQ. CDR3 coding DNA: TGTGCCAGCAGCTTAGAGTGGGGAGGGGAGACGGCTTTCTTT. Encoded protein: CASSLEWGGETAFF.

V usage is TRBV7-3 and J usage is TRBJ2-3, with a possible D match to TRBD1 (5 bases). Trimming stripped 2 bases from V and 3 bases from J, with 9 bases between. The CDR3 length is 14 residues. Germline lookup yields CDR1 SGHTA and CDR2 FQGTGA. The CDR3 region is CASSLQGGTDTQYF. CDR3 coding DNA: TGTGCCAGCAGCTTACAGGGTGGAACAGATACGCAGTATTTT.

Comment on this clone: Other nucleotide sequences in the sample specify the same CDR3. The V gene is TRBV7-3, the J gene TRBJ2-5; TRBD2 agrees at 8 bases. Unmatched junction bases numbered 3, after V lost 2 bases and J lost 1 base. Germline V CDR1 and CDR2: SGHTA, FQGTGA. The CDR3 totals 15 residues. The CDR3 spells CASSLQAGVQETQYF. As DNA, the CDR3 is TGTGCCAGCAGCTTACAAGCGGGGGTCCAAGAGACCCAGTACTTC.

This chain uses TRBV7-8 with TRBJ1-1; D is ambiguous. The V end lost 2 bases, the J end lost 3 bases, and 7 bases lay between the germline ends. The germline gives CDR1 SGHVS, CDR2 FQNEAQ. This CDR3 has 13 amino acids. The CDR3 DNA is TGTGCCAGCAGCTTAACTAAGGACACTGAAGCTTTCTTT. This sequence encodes CASSLTKDTEAFF.